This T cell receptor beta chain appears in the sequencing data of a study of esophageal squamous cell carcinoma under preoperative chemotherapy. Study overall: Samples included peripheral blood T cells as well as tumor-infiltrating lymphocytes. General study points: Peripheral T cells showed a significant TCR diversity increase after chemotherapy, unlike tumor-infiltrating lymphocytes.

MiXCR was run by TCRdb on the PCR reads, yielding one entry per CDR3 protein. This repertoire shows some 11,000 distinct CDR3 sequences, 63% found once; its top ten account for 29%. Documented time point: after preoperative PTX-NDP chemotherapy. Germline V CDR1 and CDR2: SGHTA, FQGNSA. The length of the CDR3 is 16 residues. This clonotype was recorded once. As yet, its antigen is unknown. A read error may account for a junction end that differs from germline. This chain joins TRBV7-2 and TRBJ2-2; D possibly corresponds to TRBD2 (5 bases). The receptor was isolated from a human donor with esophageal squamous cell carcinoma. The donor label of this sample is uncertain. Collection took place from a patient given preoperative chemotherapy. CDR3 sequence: CASSLAESANTGEQFF. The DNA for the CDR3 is TGTGCCAGCAGCTTAGCGGAGAGCGCGAACACCGGGGAGCAGTTTTTT. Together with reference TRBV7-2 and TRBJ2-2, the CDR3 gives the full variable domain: GAGVSQSPSNKVTEKGKDVELRCDPISGHTALYWYRQSLGQGLEFLIYFQGNSAPDKSGLPSDRFSAERTGGSVSTLTIQRTQQEDSAVYLCASSLAESANTGEQFFGEGSRLTVL.